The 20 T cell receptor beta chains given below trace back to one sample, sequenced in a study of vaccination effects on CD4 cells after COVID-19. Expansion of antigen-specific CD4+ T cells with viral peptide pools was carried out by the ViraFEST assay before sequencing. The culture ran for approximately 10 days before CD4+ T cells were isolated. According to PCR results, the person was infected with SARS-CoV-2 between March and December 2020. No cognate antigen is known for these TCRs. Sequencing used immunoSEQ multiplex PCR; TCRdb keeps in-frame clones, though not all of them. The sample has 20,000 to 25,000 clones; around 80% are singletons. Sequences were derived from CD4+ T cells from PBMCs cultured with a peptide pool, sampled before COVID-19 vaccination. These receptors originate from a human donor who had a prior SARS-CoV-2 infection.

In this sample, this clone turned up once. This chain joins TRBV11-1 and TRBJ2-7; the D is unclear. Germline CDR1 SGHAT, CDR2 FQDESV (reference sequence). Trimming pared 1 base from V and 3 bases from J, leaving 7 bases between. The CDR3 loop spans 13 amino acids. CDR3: CASSLGWGYEQYF. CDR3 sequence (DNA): TGTGCCAGCAGCTTAGGGTGGGGCTACGAGCAGTACTTC.

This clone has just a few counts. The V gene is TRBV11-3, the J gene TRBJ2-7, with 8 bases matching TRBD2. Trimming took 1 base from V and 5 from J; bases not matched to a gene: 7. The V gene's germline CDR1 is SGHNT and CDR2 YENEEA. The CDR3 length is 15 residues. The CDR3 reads CASSLGTGRADEQYF. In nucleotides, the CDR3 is TGTGCCAGCAGCTTAGGGACCGGGAGGGCCGACGAGCAGTACTTC.

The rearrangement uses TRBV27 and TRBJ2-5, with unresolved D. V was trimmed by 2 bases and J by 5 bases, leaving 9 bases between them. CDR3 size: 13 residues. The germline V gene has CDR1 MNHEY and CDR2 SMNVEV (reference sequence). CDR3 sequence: CASSLSIGETQYF. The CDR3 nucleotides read TGTGCCAGCAGTTTAAGTATAGGTGAGACCCAGTACTTC.

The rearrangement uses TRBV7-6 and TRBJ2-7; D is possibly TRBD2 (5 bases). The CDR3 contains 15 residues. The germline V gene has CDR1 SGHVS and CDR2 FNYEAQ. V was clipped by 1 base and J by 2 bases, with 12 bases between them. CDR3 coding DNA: TGTGCCAGCAGCTTAGGTGTGCGGGCCACCTACGAGCAGTACTTC. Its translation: CASSLGVRATYEQYF.

DNA for the CDR3: TGTGCCAGAAGCTTGGCCTCGGGACTAGCGCCCTCCTACGAGCAGTACTTC. This gives the protein CARSLASGLAPSYEQYF. The chain has TRBV5-3 and TRBJ2-7; the match to TRBD2 covers 10 bases. TRBV5-3 is sorted into the ORF group, with uncertain function. The CDR3 consists of 17 residues. The trim removed 0 bases at V and 0 bases at J, leaving 6 bases unmatched.

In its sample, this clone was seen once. DNA for the CDR3: TGCGCCAGCGATCTAAACTCAGGGGGCGGGTACGAGCAGTACTTC. This encodes CASDLNSGGGYEQYF. The chain joins TRBV23-1 to TRBJ2-7; TRBD1 matches 8 bases. TRBV23-1 is an open reading frame, and its role is uncertain. The V segment lost 8 bases and the J segment 4 bases; nucleotides outside the gene matches: 13. This CDR3 has 15 residues.

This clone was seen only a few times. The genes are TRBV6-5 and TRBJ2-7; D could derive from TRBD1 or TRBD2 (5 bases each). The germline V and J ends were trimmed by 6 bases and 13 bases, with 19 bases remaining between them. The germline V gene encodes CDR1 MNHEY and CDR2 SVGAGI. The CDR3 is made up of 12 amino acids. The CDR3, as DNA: TGTGCCAGCAGCCATAAGGGGAGTACGACCTACTTC. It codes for CASSHKGSTTYF.

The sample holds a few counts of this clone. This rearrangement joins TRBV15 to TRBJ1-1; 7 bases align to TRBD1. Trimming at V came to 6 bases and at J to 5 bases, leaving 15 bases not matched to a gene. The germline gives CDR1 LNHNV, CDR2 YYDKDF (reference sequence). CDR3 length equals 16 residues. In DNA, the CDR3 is TGTGCCACCAGTACCCATTTAGGGGGCGGTAGTACTGAAGCTTTCTTT. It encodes CATSTHLGGGSTEAFF.

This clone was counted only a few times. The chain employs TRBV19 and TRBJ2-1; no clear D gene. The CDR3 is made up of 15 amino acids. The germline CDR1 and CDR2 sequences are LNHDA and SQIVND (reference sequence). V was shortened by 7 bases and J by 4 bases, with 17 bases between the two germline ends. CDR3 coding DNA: TGTGCCAGTACCGTAACTATTACAGCGTACAATGAGCAGTTCTTC. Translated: CASTVTITAYNEQFF.

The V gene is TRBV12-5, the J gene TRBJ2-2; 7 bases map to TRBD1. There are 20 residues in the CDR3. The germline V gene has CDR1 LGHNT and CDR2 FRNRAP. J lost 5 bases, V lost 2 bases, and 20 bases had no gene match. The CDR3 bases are TGTGCTAGTGGTTTGATCAATCCGGGACAGCCGTTACGATTAACCGGGGAGCTGTTTTTT. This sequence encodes CASGLINPGQPLRLTGELFF.

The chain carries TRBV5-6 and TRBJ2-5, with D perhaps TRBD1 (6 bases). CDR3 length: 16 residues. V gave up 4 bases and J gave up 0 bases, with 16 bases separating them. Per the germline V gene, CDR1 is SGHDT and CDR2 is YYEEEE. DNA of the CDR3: TGTGCCAGCAGCCACCGGGCTAAGGGGGACCAAGAGACCCAGTACTTC. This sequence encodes CASSHRAKGDQETQYF.

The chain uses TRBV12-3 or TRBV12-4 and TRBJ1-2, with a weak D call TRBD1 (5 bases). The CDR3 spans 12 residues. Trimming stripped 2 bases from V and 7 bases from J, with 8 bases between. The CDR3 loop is CASSLRGAGYTF. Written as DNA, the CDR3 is TGTGCCAGCAGTTTAAGGGGAGCTGGCTACACCTTC.

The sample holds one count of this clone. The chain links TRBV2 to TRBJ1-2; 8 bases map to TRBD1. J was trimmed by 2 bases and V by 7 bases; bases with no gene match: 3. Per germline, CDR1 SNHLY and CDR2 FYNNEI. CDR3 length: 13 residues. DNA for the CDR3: TGTGCCAGCATGGGGACAGGAAACTATGGCTACACCTTC. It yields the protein CASMGTGNYGYTF.

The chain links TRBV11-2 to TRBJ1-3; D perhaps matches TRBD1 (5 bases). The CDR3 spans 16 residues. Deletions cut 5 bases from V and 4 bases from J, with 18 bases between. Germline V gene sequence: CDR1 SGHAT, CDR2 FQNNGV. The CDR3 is CASSVGYSGGGNTIYF. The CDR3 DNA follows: TGTGCCAGCAGCGTGGGGTATTCGGGGGGAGGAAACACCATATATTTT.

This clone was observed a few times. CDR3 residues: CASSIVWGGNTGELFF. In DNA form, the CDR3 reads TGTGCCAGTAGTATAGTATGGGGGGGAAACACCGGGGAGCTGTTTTTT. The V gene is TRBV19, the J gene TRBJ2-2; TRBD2 agrees at 7 bases. The junction had 4 bases not matched to a gene; V was cut back by 1 base and J by 2 bases. The CDR3 covers 16 residues. The germline V gene encodes CDR1 LNHDA and CDR2 SQIVND (reference sequence).

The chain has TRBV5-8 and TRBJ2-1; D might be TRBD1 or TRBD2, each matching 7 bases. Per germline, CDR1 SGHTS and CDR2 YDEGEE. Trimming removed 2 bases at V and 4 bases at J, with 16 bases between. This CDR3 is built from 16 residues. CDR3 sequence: CASSLSPGGGYNEQFF. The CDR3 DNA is TGTGCCAGCAGCTTATCCCCAGGGGGGGGGTACAATGAGCAGTTCTTC.

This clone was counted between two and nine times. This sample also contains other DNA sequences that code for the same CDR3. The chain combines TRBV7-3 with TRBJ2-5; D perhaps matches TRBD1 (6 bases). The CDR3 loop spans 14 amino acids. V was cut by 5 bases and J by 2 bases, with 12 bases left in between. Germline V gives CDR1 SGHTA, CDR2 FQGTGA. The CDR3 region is CASSPTGLQETQYF. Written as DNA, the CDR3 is TGTGCCAGCAGCCCCACAGGGCTGCAAGAGACCCAGTACTTC.

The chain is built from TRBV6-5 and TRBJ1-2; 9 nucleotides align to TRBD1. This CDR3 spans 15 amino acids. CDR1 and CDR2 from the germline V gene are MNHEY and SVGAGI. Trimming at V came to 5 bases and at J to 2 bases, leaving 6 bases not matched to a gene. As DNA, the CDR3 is TGTGCCAGCAGTAGTCCCGGGACAGGGAACTATGGCTACACCTTC. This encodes CASSSPGTGNYGYTF.

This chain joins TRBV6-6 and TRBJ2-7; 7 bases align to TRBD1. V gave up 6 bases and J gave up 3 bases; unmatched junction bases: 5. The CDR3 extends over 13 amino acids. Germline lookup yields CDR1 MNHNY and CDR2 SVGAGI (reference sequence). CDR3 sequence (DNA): TGTGCCAGCAGCCGGGACAGTCTCTACGAGCAGTACTTC. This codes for CASSRDSLYEQYF.

CDR3 sequence (DNA): TGTGCCAGCAGTTTTTTAAGGGGGCCCTATACGCAGTATTTT. Encoded protein: CASSFLRGPYTQYF. The chain joins TRBV27 to TRBJ2-3, with 7 bases identical to TRBD1. V was clipped by 3 bases and J by 7 bases; unmatched bases: 7. Germline lookup yields CDR1 MNHEY and CDR2 SMNVEV (reference sequence). The CDR3 is 14 residues long.